This T cell receptor (beta chain) derives from a study of T cells in localized non-small cell lung cancer. Study-wide points: Uninvolved nearby lung showed the greatest T cell clonality, exceeding that found in tumor. Density of T cells in blood, when higher, went with longer overall survival. When the top 100 tumor clones were examined, a median around 61 of them also appeared in the adjacent lung, which was paired and uninvolved.

CDR1 and CDR2 from the germline V gene are MRHNA and SNTAGT. The CDR3 covers 15 residues. J lost 0 bases, V lost 3 bases, and 0 bases had no gene match. Only a few counts were recorded for this clone. Its antigen is unknown. Data came from immunoSEQ multiplex PCR; TCRdb stores just in-frame clones and leaves some out. The top ten hold about 4% of the sample, which has tens of thousands of clones, 80% seen once. Sequenced here: PBMCs, sampled before any cancer treatment. V is TRBV6-4 and J is TRBJ2-1; the match to TRBD2 covers 9 bases. This receptor was identified in a woman aged 35 to 70 with stage II lung adenocarcinoma. The CDR3 DNA reads TGTGCCAGCAGTGAAGCGGGGGGCTCCTACAATGAGCAGTTCTTC. This gives the protein CASSEAGGSYNEQFF.